This record covers a single TCR beta chain. Its antigen is unidentified. Researchers made TCR beta libraries by using iRepertoire HTBI primers and running Arm-PCR on CDR3 regions. Original processing methods: Detected in the samples were around 59 TRBV and about 15 TRBJ segments. MiXCR, run by TCRdb on the multiplex PCR reads, gives a single entry per CDR3 protein. What appears here as the V and J calls and clone size reflects TCRdb's work, not the paper's. The sample gives approximately 470,000 distinct CDR3 sequences, about 16% of which show up once; 9% to 15% is in the top ten. This record belongs to a study of regulatory T cells in long-lasting Graves disease. Looked up from germline, CDR1 is SGHDN and CDR2 is FVKESK. The junction had 9 bases not matched to a gene; V was cut back by 0 bases and J by 7 bases. The CDR3 totals 16 residues. Whole-study results and caveats: There was favoring of TRBV28, TRBJ1-2 and TRBJ2-5 in persistent disease. Examination was confined to peripheral blood, excluding thyroid tissue.

Time point defined: newly diagnosed GD, antithyroid drugs for less than 3 months. Preparation of the TCR library used RNA extracted from PBMCs. These data were also reused for a study on T cells in Graves' hyperthyroidism and ophthalmopathy. This second study notes: RT-PCR in the first round (using the HTBI primer set) targeted the TCR CDR3.

The material sequenced was peripheral blood mononuclear cells (PBMCs), taken at new diagnosis, from a patient treated with antithyroid drugs. This clonotype was sampled from a man in his forties with Graves disease. This rearrangement joins TRBV14 to TRBJ2-7, with TRBD2 matching over 10 bases. The CDR3 reads CASSQERTSGLREQYF. The CDR3 bases are TGTGCCAGCAGCCAAGAACGGACTAGCGGCCTACGGGAGCAGTACTTC.